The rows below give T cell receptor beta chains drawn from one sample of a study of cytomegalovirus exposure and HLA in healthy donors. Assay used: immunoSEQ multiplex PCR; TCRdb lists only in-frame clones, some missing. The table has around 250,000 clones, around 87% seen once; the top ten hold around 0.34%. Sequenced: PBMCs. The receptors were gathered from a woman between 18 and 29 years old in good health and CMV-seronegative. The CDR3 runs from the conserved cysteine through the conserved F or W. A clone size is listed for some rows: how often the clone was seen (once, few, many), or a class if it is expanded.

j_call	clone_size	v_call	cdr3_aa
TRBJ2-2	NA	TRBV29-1	CSVEEVQGNTGELFF
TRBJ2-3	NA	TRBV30	CAWSVLGLGTDTQYF
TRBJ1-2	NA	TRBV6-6	CASSYRRPGGDYGYTF
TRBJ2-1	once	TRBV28	CASLSGGLYNEQFF
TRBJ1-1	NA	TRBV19	CASIGGPVEAFF
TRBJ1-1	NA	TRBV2	CASSRDQGTEAFF
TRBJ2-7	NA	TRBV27	CASRLGGALTYEQYF
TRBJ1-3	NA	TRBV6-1	CASREWITGGGNTIYF
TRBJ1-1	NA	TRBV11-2	CASSLTEERLNTEAFF
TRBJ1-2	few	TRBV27	CASMTADGYTF
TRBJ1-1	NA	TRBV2	CASSDRRRGTEAFF
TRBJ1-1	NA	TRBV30	CAWRSRALWAFF
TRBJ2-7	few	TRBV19	CASSRDRVNEQYF
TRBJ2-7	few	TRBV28	CASTVTGRSYEQYF
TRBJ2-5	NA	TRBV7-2	CASSSDRVGETQYF
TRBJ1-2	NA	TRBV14	CASSQGVERNYGYTF
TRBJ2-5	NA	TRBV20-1	CSAMEKTQYF
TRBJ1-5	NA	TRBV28	CASSLGQAGYQPQHF
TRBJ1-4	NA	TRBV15	CATSSSGWGFDEKLFF
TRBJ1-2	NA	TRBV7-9	CASSFETSGYTF
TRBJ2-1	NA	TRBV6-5	CASRYSGGRNEQFF
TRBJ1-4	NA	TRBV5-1	CASSSRPGLNEKLFF
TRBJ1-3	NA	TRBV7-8	CASSLSQGESGNTIYF
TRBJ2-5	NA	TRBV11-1	CASSLASSSGYQETQYF
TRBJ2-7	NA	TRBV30	CAWTIAGGSYEQYF
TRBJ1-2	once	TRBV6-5	CASSLQLGYGYTF
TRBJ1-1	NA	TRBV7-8	CASSLVGGNTEAFF
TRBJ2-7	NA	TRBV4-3	CASSQDPSGTGGEQYF
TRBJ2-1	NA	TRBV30	CAWSEAGRYNEQFF
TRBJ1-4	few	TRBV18	CASSRDNREREKLFF
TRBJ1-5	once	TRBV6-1	CASSDLEQGISNQPQHF
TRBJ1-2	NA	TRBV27	CASTDHQGYGYTF
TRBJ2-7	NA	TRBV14	CASSQFRTTTYEQYF
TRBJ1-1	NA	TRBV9	CASSVGGRMNTEAFF
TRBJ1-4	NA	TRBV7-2	CASSLGTGNEKLFF
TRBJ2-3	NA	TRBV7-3	CASSWGGTRTDTQYF
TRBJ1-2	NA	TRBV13	CASSPGGVEGYTF
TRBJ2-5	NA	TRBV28	CASSLPIRETQYF
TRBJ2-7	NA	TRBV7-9	CASNGQGDEQYF
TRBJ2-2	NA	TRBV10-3	CAISDASGLAGAANTGELFF
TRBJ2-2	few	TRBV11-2	CASSLGGGRTGELFF
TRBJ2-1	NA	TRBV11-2	CASSSTSGGLVDEQFF
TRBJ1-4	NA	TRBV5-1	CASSSVTGREEKLFF
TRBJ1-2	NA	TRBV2	CARGQGHGYTF
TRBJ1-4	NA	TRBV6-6	CASSPRVGEKLFF
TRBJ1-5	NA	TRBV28	CASSDTRGRLNQPQHF
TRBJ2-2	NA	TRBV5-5	CASSFTGARGNTGELFF
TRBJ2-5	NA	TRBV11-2	CASTQTGETQYF
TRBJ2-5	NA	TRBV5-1	CASSLRPQGFETQYF
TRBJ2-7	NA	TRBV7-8	CASSLTGTSASYEQYF
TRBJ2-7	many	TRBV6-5	CASSYSNPGTGGEQYF
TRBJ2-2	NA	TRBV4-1	CASSQDRSGASNTGELFF
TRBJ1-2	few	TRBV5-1	CASSLRTVGGYTF
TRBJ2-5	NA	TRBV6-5	CASSPGTQTGETQYF
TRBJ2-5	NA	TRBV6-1	CASSEALRGRGRRETQYF